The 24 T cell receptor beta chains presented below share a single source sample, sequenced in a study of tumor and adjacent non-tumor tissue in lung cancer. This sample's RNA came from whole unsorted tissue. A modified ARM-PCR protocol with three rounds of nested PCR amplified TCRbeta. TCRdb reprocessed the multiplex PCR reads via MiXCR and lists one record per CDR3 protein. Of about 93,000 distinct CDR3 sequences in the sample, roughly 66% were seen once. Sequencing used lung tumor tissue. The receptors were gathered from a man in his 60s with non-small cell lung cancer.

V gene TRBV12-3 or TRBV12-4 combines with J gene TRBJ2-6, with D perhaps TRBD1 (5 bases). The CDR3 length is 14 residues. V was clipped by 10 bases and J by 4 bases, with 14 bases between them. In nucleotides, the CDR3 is TGTGCCAACAGACAGAGACCCGGGGCCAACGTCCTGACTTTC. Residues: CANRQRPGANVLTF.

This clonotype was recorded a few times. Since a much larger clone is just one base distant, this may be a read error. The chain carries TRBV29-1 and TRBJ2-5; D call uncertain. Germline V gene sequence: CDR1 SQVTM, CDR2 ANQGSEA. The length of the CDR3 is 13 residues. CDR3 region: CSVEELEQETQHF. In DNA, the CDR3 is TGCAGCGTTGAAGAATTGGAGCAAGAGACCCAGCACTTC.

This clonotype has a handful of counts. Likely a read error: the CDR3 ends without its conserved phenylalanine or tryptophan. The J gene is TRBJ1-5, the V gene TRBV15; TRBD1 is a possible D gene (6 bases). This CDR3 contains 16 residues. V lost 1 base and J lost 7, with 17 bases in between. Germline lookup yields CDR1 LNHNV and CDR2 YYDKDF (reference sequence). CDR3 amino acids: CATSRAGQGTEQPQHL. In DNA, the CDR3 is TGTGCCACCAGCAGAGCGGGGCAGGGGACTGAACAGCCCCAGCATCTT.

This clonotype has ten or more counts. The CDR3 nucleotides read TGCAGTGCTAGAGATGGCGGGGGTAGGTCCTACAATGAGCAGTTCTTC. As protein: CSARDGGGRSYNEQFF. V is TRBV20-1 and J is TRBJ2-1; TRBD2 agrees at 7 bases. The germline V gene encodes CDR1 DFQATT and CDR2 SNEGSKA (reference sequence). The CDR3 runs 16 residues. V dropped 0 bases and J dropped 1; count of bases not matched to a gene: 6.

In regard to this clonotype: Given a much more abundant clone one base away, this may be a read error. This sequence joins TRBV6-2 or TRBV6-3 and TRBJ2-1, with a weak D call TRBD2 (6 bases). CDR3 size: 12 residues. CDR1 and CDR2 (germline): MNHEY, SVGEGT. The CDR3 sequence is CSSSTLRLDLFF. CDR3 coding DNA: TGTTCCAGCAGTACACTGAGACTAGATCTGTTCTTC.

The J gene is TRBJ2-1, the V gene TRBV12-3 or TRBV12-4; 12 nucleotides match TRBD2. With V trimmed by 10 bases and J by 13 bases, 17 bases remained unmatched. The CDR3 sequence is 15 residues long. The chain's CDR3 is CAISALLTSGGPQFF. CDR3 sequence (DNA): TGTGCCATCAGCGCTCTCCTGACTAGCGGGGGACCCCAGTTCTTC.

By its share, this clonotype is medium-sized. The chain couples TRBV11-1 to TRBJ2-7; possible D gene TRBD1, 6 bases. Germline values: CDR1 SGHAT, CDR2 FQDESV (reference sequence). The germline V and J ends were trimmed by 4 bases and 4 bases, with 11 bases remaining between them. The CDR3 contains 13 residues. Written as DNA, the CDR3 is TGTGCCAGCAGCTCTATAGGACAGTACGAGCAGTACTTC. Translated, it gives CASSSIGQYEQYF.

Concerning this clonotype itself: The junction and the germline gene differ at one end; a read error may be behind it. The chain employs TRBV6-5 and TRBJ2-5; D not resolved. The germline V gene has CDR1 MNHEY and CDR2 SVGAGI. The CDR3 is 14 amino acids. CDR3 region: CASSTSIGQETKYF. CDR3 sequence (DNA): TGTGCCAGCAGTACCAGCATAGGGCAAGAGACCAAGTACTTC.

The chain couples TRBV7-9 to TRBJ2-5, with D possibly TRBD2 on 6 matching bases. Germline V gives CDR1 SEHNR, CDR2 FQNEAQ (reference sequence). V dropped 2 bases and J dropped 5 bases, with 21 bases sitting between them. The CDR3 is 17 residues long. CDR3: CASSLYGGFLAGETQYF. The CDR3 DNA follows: TGTGCCAGCAGCTTATACGGGGGTTTTCTCGCTGGGGAGACCCAGTACTTC.

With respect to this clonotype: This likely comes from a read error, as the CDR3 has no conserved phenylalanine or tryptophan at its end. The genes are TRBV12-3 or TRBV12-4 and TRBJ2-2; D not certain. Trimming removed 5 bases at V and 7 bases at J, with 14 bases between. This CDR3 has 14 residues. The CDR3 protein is CASSLGVANGELFL. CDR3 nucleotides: TGTGCCAGCAGTCTTGGGGTGGCCAACGGGGAGCTGTTTCTT.

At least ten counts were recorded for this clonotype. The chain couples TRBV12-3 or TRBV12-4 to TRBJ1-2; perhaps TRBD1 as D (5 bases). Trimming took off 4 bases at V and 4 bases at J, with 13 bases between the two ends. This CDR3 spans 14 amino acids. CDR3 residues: CASSWDGKIYGYTF. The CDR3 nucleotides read TGTGCCAGCAGTTGGGACGGAAAGATCTATGGCTACACCTTC.

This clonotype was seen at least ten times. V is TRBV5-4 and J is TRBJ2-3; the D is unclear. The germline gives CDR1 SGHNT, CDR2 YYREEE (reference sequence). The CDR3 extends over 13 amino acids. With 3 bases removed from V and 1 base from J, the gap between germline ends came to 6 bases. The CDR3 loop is CASSWPGTDTQYF. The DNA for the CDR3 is TGTGCCAGCAGCTGGCCTGGCACAGATACGCAGTATTTT.

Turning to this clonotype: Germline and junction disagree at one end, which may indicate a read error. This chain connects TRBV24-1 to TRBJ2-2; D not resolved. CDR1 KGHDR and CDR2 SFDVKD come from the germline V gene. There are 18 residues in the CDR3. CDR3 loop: CTTSDLPLFHLTTGELFF. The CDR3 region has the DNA TGTACCACCAGTGATTTGCCCCTGTTTCACCTGACCACCGGGGAGCTGTTTTTT.

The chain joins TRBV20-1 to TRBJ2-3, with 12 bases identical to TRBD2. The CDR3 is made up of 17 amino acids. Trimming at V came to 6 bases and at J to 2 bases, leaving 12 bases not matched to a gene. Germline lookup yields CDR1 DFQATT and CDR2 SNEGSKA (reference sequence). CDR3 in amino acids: CSARTDRTSGTTDTQYF. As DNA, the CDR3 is TGCAGTGCCAGAACCGACAGGACTAGCGGGACCACAGATACGCAGTATTTT.

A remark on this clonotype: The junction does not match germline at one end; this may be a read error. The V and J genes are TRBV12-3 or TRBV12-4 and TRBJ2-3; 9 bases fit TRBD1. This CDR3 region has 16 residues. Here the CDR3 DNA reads TGTGCCGGCAGCTCCAGTGACAGGGGGGGCACAGATACGCAGTATTTT. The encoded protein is CAGSSSDRGGTDTQYF.

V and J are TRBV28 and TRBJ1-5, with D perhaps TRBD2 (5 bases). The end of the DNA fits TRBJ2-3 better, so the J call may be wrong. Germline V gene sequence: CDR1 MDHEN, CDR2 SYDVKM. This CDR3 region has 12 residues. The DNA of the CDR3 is TGTGCCAGCAGTCTCGGGAATCAGCCCCAGTATTTT. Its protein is CASSLGNQPQYF.

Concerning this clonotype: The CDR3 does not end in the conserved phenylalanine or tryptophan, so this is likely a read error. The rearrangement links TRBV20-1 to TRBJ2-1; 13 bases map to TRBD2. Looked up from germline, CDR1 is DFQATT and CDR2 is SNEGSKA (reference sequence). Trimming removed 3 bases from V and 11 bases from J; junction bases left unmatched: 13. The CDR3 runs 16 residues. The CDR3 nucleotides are TGCAGTGCTAGCTCCCCGACTAGCGGGAGGTTGAATAAGCAGTTCCTC. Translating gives CSASSPTSGRLNKQFL.

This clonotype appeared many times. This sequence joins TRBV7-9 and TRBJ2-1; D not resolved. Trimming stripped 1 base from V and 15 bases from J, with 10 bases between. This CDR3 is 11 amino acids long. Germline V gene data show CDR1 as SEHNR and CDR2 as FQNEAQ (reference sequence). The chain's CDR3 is CASSLEPRLFF. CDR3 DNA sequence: TGTGCCAGCAGCTTAGAACCGAGGCTGTTCTTC. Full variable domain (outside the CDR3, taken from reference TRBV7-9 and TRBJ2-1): DTGVSQNPRHKITKRGQNVTFRCDPISEHNRLYWYRQTLGQGPEFLTYFQNEAQLEKSRLLSDRFSAERPKGSFSTLEIQRTEQGDSAMYLCASSLEPRLFFGPGTRLTVL.

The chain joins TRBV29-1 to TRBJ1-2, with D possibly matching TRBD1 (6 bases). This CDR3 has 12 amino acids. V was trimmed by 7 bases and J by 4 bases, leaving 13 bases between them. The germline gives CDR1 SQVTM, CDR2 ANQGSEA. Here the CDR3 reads CSGGEGGYGYTF. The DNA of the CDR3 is TGCAGCGGAGGCGAGGGGGGCTATGGCTACACCTTC.

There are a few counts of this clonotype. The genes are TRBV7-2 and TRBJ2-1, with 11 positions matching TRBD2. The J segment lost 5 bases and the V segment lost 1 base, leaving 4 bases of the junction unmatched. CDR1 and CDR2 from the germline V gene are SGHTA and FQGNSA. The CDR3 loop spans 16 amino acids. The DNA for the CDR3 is TGTGCCAGCAGCTTAGTGGGGACTAGCGGACACAATGAGCAGTTCTTC. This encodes CASSLVGTSGHNEQFF. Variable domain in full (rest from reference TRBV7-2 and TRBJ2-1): GAGVSQSPSNKVTEKGKDVELRCDPISGHTALYWYRQSLGQGLEFLIYFQGNSAPDKSGLPSDRFSAERTGGSVSTLTIQRTQQEDSAVYLCASSLVGTSGHNEQFFGPGTRLTVL.

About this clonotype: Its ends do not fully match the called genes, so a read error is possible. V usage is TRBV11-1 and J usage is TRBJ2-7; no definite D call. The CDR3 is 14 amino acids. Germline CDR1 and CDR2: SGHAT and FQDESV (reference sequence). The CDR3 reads CAISLPGGAYEQYF. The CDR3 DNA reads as TGTGCCATCAGCTTGCCCGGCGGCGCTTACGAGCAGTACTTC.

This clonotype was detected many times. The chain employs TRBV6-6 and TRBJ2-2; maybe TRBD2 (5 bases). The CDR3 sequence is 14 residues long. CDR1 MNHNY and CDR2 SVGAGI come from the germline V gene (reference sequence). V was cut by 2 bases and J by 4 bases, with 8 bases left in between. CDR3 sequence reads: CASSYTSTTGELFF. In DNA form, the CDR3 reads TGTGCCAGCAGTTACACTAGTACCACCGGGGAGCTGTTTTTT.

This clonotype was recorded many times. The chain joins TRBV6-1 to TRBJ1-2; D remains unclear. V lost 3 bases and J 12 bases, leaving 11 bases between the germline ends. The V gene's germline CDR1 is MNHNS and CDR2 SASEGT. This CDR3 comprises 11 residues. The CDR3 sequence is CASSEDLLDTF. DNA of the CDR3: TGTGCCAGCAGTGAGGACCTCCTCGACACCTTC.

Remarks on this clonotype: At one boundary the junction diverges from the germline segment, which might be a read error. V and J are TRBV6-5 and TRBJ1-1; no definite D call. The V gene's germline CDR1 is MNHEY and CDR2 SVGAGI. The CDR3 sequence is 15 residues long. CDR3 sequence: CASSYSRTGNAEAFF. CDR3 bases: TGTGCCAGCAGTTACTCGAGGACTGGGAACGCTGAAGCTTTCTTT.